These 29 T cell receptor beta chains share one sample of origin, sequenced in a study of cytomegalovirus exposure and HLA in healthy donors. Using immunoSEQ multiplex PCR, the repertoire was profiled, and TCRdb retains in-frame clones only, with some absent. The table records some 330,000 clones, approximately 90% of them present only once. The sample comprised PBMCs. The source is a young woman in good health and CMV-seronegative.

The chain links TRBV30 to TRBJ2-5; TRBD2 matches at 8 bases. The germline gives CDR1 GTSNPN, CDR2 SVGIG (reference sequence). V lost 5 bases and J lost 2; bases outside the gene matches: 7. This CDR3 is built from 14 residues. The CDR3 DNA reads as TGTGCCTGGGGTCCGGGAGGGAATCAAGAGACCCAGTACTTC. This codes for CAWGPGGNQETQYF.

This clone was recorded only once. The gene calls are TRBV9 and TRBJ2-1; tentatively, D is TRBD2 (6 bases). In germline, CDR1 is SGDLS, CDR2 YYNGEE. The CDR3 is made up of 18 amino acids. Trimming stripped 0 bases from V and 0 bases from J, with 16 bases between. CDR3 sequence (DNA): TGTGCCAGCAGCGTAGATCTCTCTAGCGAGAGCTCCTACAATGAGCAGTTCTTC. As protein: CASSVDLSSESSYNEQFF.

This clone has just one count. V is TRBV6-6 and J is TRBJ2-1, with D uncertain. V was clipped by 6 bases and J by 0 bases, with 3 bases between them. The CDR3 is 12 amino acids. Looked up from germline, CDR1 is MNHNY and CDR2 is SVGAGI (reference sequence). For the CDR3, the DNA is TGTGCCAGCAGCGGCTCCTACAATGAGCAGTTCTTC. Its translation is CASSGSYNEQFF.

This clone was picked up one time. The V and J genes are TRBV2 and TRBJ2-1; 13 bases line up with TRBD2. The trim removed 11 bases at V and 7 bases at J, leaving 5 bases unmatched. The CDR3 covers 13 residues. The germline V gene encodes CDR1 SNHLY and CDR2 FYNNEI. The CDR3 spells CAGGLAGANEQFF. In DNA form, the CDR3 reads TGTGCCGGTGGACTAGCGGGAGCGAATGAGCAGTTCTTC.

The J gene is TRBJ2-1, the V gene TRBV29-1; 12 nucleotides align to TRBD2. The CDR3 contains 13 residues. Germline-derived CDR1 and CDR2 are SQVTM and ANQGSEA. The V gene end was trimmed by 7 bases and the J gene end by 4 bases; junction bases not matched to a gene: 2. The CDR3 loop is CSGLAGGYNEQFF. As DNA, the CDR3 is TGCAGCGGTCTAGCGGGAGGGTACAATGAGCAGTTCTTC.

The chain uses TRBV4-3 and TRBJ2-1; the match to TRBD1 covers 12 bases. The germline gives CDR1 LGHNA, CDR2 YSLEER. V lost 0 bases to trimming and J lost 7 bases; unmatched junction nucleotides: 4. The CDR3 spans 16 residues. CDR3 protein: CASSQDRGQGANEQFF. The CDR3 DNA sequence: TGCGCCAGCAGCCAAGATCGGGGACAGGGGGCGAATGAGCAGTTCTTC.

This chain links TRBV5-6 with TRBJ2-1, with D maybe TRBD2 (6 bases). Germline loops: CDR1 SGHDT, CDR2 YYEEEE. The CDR3 covers 14 residues. Trimming shortened V by 0 bases and J by 12 bases, and 16 bases separated the two germline ends. CDR3 sequence (DNA): TGTGCCAGCAGCTTGGCTTCAGCGGGTAGTGGGCAGTTCTTC. Protein: CASSLASAGSGQFF.

The chain employs TRBV27 and TRBJ2-1; 9 positions agree with TRBD2. The V gene's germline CDR1 is MNHEY and CDR2 SMNVEV (reference sequence). This CDR3 comprises 15 residues. With 3 bases clipped from V and 1 base from J, the junction kept 1 base outside the gene matches. Here the CDR3 reads CASSFLAGSYNEQFF. The CDR3 DNA sequence: TGTGCCAGCAGTTTCCTAGCGGGATCCTACAATGAGCAGTTCTTC.

The V and J genes are TRBV29-1 and TRBJ1-5; TRBD1 matches 7 bases. Trimming took 4 bases from V and 2 from J; bases not matched to a gene: 2. Germline-derived CDR1 and CDR2 are SQVTM and ANQGSEA. There are 13 residues in the CDR3. CDR3: CSVGRGGNQPQHF. CDR3 bases: TGCAGCGTTGGCAGGGGGGGCAATCAGCCCCAGCATTTT.

This chain links TRBV5-6 with TRBJ2-7; the D gene is possibly TRBD2 (6 bases). Germline lookup yields CDR1 SGHDT and CDR2 YYEEEE. This CDR3 has 14 residues. V was shortened by 0 bases and J by 6 bases, with 13 bases between the two germline ends. The CDR3 DNA reads as TGTGCCAGCAGCTTGGAGACTAGGTTTGGCGAGCAGTACTTC. It specifies CASSLETRFGEQYF.

The chain employs TRBV4-3 and TRBJ2-7; TRBD2 matches at 13 bases. The CDR3 sequence is 18 residues long. The V and J ends lost 4 bases and 4 bases, in that order; junction bases with no gene match: 13. Germline CDR1 and CDR2: LGHNA and YSLEER. In DNA form, the CDR3 reads TGCGCCAGCAGCCCCGGGGTACTAGCGGGAGGGCTAATGTACGAGCAGTACTTC. Amino acids: CASSPGVLAGGLMYEQYF.

The chain recombines TRBV5-1 with TRBJ2-2; D gene uncertain. V was cut by 0 bases and J by 2 bases, with 8 bases left in between. There are 15 residues in the CDR3. CDR1 and CDR2 from the germline V gene are SGHRS and YFSETQ. CDR3 DNA sequence: TGCGCCAGCAGCTTGGACCAGGTTAACACCGGGGAGCTGTTTTTT. Protein: CASSLDQVNTGELFF.

The chain joins TRBV6-7 to TRBJ1-5, with 8 bases aligning to TRBD1. Being an ORF, TRBV6-7 has a function that is uncertain. This CDR3 spans 16 amino acids. V trimming: 2 bases; J trimming: 6 bases; junction bases outside the gene matches: 9. CDR3 sequence (DNA): TGTGCCAGCAGTTACGCGAATGACAGGGGTAGTCAGCCCCAGCATTTT. It specifies CASSYANDRGSQPQHF.

The genes are TRBV18 and TRBJ2-7, with D perhaps TRBD2 (6 bases). CDR1 KGHSH and CDR2 LQKENI come from the germline V gene. There are 16 residues in the CDR3. Trimming took 3 bases from V and 0 from J, leaving 15 bases between them. CDR3 sequence reads: CASSPSLAQSSYEQYF. In DNA, the CDR3 is TGTGCCAGCTCACCTTCTCTAGCGCAGAGCTCCTACGAGCAGTACTTC. The variable domain in full, completed from reference TRBV18 and TRBJ2-7, reads NAGVMQNPRHLVRRRGQEARLRCSPMKGHSHVYWYRQLPEEGLKFMVYLQKENIIDESGMPKERFSAEFPKEGPSILRIQQVVRGDSAAYFCASSPSLAQSSYEQYFGPGTRLTVT.

V usage is TRBV10-2 and J usage is TRBJ2-5, with a tentative D call TRBD2 (5 bases). V was shortened by 7 bases and J by 1 base, with 16 bases between the two germline ends. The CDR3 has 15 amino acids. Germline lookup yields CDR1 WSHSY and CDR2 SAAADI. The CDR3 region is CASIDGPGLQETQYF. The CDR3, as DNA: TGCGCCAGCATTGACGGACCCGGACTCCAAGAGACCCAGTACTTC.

The rearrangement uses TRBV19 and TRBJ1-2; TRBD1 is a possible D gene (6 bases). Germline V gene sequence: CDR1 LNHDA, CDR2 SQIVND (reference sequence). The CDR3 length is 18 residues. Trimming left V 4 bases short and J 6 bases short, with 27 bases between. As DNA, the CDR3 is TGTGCCAGTAGTAAGGCCCCCGAACTGGGGGCGTTGCGTAATGGCTACACCTTC. Protein: CASSKAPELGALRNGYTF.

The chain links TRBV2 to TRBJ1-1, with TRBD1 matching over 10 bases. The germline gives CDR1 SNHLY, CDR2 FYNNEI. V was pared by 6 bases and J by 5 bases, with 6 bases of the junction left unmatched. This CDR3 region has 14 residues. In DNA form, the CDR3 reads TGTGCCAGCAGCTGGACAGGGGGAAGGACTGAAGCTTTCTTT. It is translated as CASSWTGGRTEAFF.

The rearrangement links TRBV5-6 to TRBJ1-3; the D is unclear. Germline V gives CDR1 SGHDT, CDR2 YYEEEE. The V gene lost 0 bases and the J gene lost 0 bases, with 13 bases spanning the gap. CDR3 length: 17 residues. CDR3 protein: CASSLAPHSLSGNTIYF. The DNA of the CDR3 is TGTGCCAGCAGCTTGGCCCCTCACAGCCTCTCTGGAAACACCATATATTTT.

The chain is built from TRBV19 and TRBJ2-5; D remains unclear. Germline V gene sequence: CDR1 LNHDA, CDR2 SQIVND (reference sequence). This CDR3 is 13 amino acids long. Trimming removed 5 bases from V and 5 bases from J, with 12 bases in between. DNA of the CDR3: TGTGCCAGTAGTCTTCAGGTCATGGAGACCCAGTACTTC. Translated: CASSLQVMETQYF.

The chain is built from TRBV7-2 and TRBJ2-7; D not resolved. CDR3 length equals 14 residues. V was pared by 1 base and J by 2 bases, with 9 bases between. Germline lookup yields CDR1 SGHTA and CDR2 FQGNSA. CDR3 region: CASSLGSATYEQYF. As DNA, the CDR3 is TGTGCCAGCAGCTTAGGTTCAGCGACCTACGAGCAGTACTTC.

The V gene is TRBV5-1, the J gene TRBJ1-2; 12 bases are a match to TRBD1. Germline CDR1 is SGHRS and CDR2 is YFSETQ. This CDR3 contains 14 residues. V lost 3 bases to trimming and J lost 8 bases; unmatched junction nucleotides: 5. In DNA form, the CDR3 reads TGCGCCAGCAGCTCCGGGACAGGGGGCCGGGGCTACACCTTC. This sequence encodes CASSSGTGGRGYTF.

This clone came up many times. The V gene is TRBV20-1, the J gene TRBJ1-1; D not resolved. V shed 6 bases and J shed 6 bases, with 8 bases lying between them. CDR3 length: 10 amino acids. Germline V CDR1 and CDR2: DFQATT, SNEGSKA (reference sequence). For the CDR3, the DNA is TGCAGTGCGAACGGGGCTGAAGCTTTCTTT. Protein product: CSANGAEAFF.

The chain combines TRBV23-1 with TRBJ2-7, with D perhaps TRBD2 (6 bases). TRBV23-1 is an ORF, with its function uncertain. The CDR3 consists of 15 residues. The germline V and J ends were trimmed by 0 bases and 3 bases, with 12 bases remaining between them. Here the CDR3 reads CASSQSGRGLYEQYF. The CDR3 region has the DNA TGCGCCAGCAGTCAATCGGGTCGGGGACTCTACGAGCAGTACTTC.

This rearrangement joins TRBV7-2 to TRBJ1-2; 9 bases agree with TRBD1. J was trimmed by 4 bases and V by 5 bases; bases with no gene match: 8. Germline V CDR1 and CDR2: SGHTA, FQGNSA. There are 15 residues in the CDR3. The CDR3: CASSPPGQGIYGYTF. The CDR3 DNA reads TGTGCCAGCAGCCCTCCGGGACAGGGAATCTATGGCTACACCTTC.

The chain joins TRBV4-3 to TRBJ2-7, with D possibly being TRBD2 (6 bases). The ends were cut back, 0 bases at V and 3 bases at J, with 12 bases in the middle. CDR3 length equals 15 residues. CDR1 LGHNA and CDR2 YSLEER come from the germline V gene. This CDR3 reads CASSQDEGAGYEQYF. CDR3 in DNA: TGCGCCAGCAGCCAAGATGAGGGAGCGGGCTACGAGCAGTACTTC.

This clone appeared once. The rearrangement joins TRBV28 to TRBJ2-2; D is possibly TRBD2 (5 bases). Per the germline V gene, CDR1 is MDHEN and CDR2 is SYDVKM. The ends were cut back, 11 bases at V and 5 bases at J, with 21 bases in the middle. This CDR3 is built from 15 residues. CDR3 DNA: TGTGCCCTGAGCCCGGGGTCCGAGGGTACCGGGGAGCTGTTTTTT. Protein sequence: CALSPGSEGTGELFF.

In DNA, the CDR3 is TGTGCCAGTAGTATCCAGCCGCTAGAAGGTACGCAGTATTTT. It encodes CASSIQPLEGTQYF. V and J are TRBV19 and TRBJ2-3; D uncertain. The CDR3 runs 14 residues. The germline V gene encodes CDR1 LNHDA and CDR2 SQIVND (reference sequence). Deletions cut 3 bases from V and 8 bases from J, with 15 bases between.

Only a few counts were recorded for this clone. The chain joins TRBV19 to TRBJ1-1; 8 bases agree with TRBD1. The CDR3 has 16 amino acids. Germline loops: CDR1 LNHDA, CDR2 SQIVND (reference sequence). The trim removed 6 bases at V and 2 bases at J, leaving 11 bases unmatched. CDR3 region: CASRGQGGMSNTEAFF. The DNA for the CDR3 is TGTGCCAGTAGAGGACAGGGAGGGATGTCAAACACTGAAGCTTTCTTT.

This clone was detected once. This sequence joins TRBV29-1 and TRBJ2-5; 13 bases align to TRBD2. CDR1 SQVTM and CDR2 ANQGSEA come from the germline V gene. Unmatched junction bases numbered 11, after V lost 5 bases and J lost 2 bases. This CDR3 spans 17 amino acids. In nucleotides, the CDR3 is TGCAGCGTTACCCCTCCTACTAGCGGGAGGGTTCAAGAGACCCAGTACTTC. It translates to CSVTPPTSGRVQETQYF.